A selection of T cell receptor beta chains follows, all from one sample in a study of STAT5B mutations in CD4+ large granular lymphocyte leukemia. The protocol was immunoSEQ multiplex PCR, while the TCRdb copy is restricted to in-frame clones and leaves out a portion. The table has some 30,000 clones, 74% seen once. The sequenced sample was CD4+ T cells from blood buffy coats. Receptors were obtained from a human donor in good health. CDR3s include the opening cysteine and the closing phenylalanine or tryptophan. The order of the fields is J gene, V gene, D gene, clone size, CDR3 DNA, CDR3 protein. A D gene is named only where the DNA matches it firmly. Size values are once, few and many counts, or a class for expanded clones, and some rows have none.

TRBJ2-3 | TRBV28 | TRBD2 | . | TGTGCCAGCACCCCCGTCAGCGGGAGGGCCTTGGGAGATACGCAGTATTTT | CASTPVSGRALGDTQYF
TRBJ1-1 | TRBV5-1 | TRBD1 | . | TGCGCCAGCAGCTTGGGACCGGGACAGGGCTTCTCGAACACTGAAGCTTTCTTT | CASSLGPGQGFSNTEAFF
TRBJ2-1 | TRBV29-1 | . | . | TGCAGCTTTGAACGGCAGAATGAGCAGTTCTTC | CSFERQNEQFF
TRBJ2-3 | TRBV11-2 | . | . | TGTGCCAGCAGCTTAGCCAGGTTCACAGATACGCAGTATTTT | CASSLARFTDTQYF
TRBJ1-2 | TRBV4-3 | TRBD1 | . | TGCGCCAGCAGCCAAGAGACAGGGGCCTCAGCTGGTGGCTACACCTTC | CASSQETGASAGGYTF
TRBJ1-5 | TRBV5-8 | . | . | TGTGCCAGCAGCTTGAGGGATGGGGCGCCCCAGCATTTT | CASSLRDGAPQHF
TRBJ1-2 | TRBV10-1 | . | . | TGCGCCAGCAGTCCTGACAGGCTATATGGCTACACCTTC | CASSPDRLYGYTF
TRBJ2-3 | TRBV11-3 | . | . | TGTGCCAGCAGCTTTGGCGGGACGAAGGATACGCAGTATTTT | CASSFGGTKDTQYF
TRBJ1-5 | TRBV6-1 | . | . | TGTGCCAGCAGTGAAGCTTCACGCAATCAGCCCCAGCATTTT | CASSEASRNQPQHF
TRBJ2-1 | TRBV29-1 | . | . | TGCAGCGTTGAAGATCGATTCGCCTTGGTTGCTGATAGACCCACCAATGAGCAGTTCTTC | CSVEDRFALVADRPTNEQFF
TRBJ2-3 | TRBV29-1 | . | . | TGCAGCGTTGATGCCTTGGGGGGTACAGATACGCAGTATTTT | CSVDALGGTDTQYF
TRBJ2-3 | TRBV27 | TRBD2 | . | TGTGCCAGCAGTACGGGGACTAGAAGCACAGATACGCAGTATTTT | CASSTGTRSTDTQYF
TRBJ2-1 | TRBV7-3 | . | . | TGTGCCAGCAGCCCTACGGACTCCGTCTACAATGAGCAGTTCTTC | CASSPTDSVYNEQFF
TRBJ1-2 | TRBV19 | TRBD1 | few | TGTGCCAGTAGTCCCCTAACGGGCAGGGGGGTCTATGGCTACACCTTC | CASSPLTGRGVYGYTF
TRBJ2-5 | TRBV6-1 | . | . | TGTGCCAGCAGGGAGGGCGGTCAAGAGACCCAGTACTTC | CASREGGQETQYF
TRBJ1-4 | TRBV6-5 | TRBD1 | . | TGTGCCAGCAGTTCCGGAGGACAGGGACAGGAAAAACTGTTTTTT | CASSSGGQGQEKLFF
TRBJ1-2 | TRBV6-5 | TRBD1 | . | TGTGCCAGCAGTTACGTGAACAGGGGAGATGGCTACACCTTC | CASSYVNRGDGYTF
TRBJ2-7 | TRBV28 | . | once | TGTGCCAGCAGTCCCGTGAAGGGCAGGGGGAGGAACGAGCAGTACTTC | CASSPVKGRGRNEQYF
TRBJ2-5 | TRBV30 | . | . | TGTGCCTGGAGCGTACATGGGGGGCGCCAAGAGACCCAGTACTTC | CAWSVHGGRQETQYF
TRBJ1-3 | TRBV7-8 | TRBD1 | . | TGTGCCAGCAGCTCCAGGGGGGACCTCTCTGGAAACACCATATATTTT | CASSSRGDLSGNTIYF
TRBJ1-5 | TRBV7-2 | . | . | TGTGCCAGCAGCTTAGCGTGGGACAGCAATCAGCCCCAGCATTTT | CASSLAWDSNQPQHF
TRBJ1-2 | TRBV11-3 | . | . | TGTGCCAGCAGCTTAGAGGGCAGGAGATCGGACTATGGCTACACCTTC | CASSLEGRRSDYGYTF
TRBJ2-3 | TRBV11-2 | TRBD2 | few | TGTGCCAGCAGCTCCTGGGAGGGAGATACGCAGTATTTT | CASSSWEGDTQYF
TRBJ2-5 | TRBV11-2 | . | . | TGTGCCAGCAGCTTAGTTCTGGGTCAAGAGACCCAGTACTTC | CASSLVLGQETQYF
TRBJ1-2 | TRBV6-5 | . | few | TGTGCCAGCAGTTCCGGGGTTAACTATGGCTACACCTTC | CASSSGVNYGYTF
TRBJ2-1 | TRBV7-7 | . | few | TGTGCCAGCAGCGCCAGTGGCAGAGACAATGAGCAGTTCTTC | CASSASGRDNEQFF
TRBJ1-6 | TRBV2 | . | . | TGTGCCAGCAAGGGAGAGAGTAATTCACCCCTCCACTTT | CASKGESNSPLHF
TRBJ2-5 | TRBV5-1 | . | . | TGCGCCAGCAGCTTTTCTCGGGGCGTCGGGACCCAGTACTTC | CASSFSRGVGTQYF
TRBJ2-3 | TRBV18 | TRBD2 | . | TGTGCCAGCTCACGTCCTAGCGGCCCGTATACGCAGTATTTT | CASSRPSGPYTQYF
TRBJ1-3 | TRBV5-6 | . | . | TGTGCCAGCAGTTTACGACACCGCTCTGGAAACACCATATATTTT | CASSLRHRSGNTIYF
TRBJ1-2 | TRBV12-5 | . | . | TGTGCTAGTGGTTTGGGGGAATACTATGGCTACACCTTC | CASGLGEYYGYTF
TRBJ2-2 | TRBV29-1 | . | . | TGCAGCGCCCTCCGCAGCGGAGACACCGGGGAGCTGTTTTTT | CSALRSGDTGELFF
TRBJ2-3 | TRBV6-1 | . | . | TGTGCCAGCAACTTAGATTCGAGGGGAGATACGCAGTATTTT | CASNLDSRGDTQYF
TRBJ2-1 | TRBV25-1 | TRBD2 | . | TGTGCCAGCAGTGAAGGGACTAGCGGGACGGATGAGCAGTTCTTC | CASSEGTSGTDEQFF
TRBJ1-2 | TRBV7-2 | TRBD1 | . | TGTGCCGCCGGGGGGACAGCAGGGGGTAGCTATGGCTACACCTTC | CAAGGTAGGSYGYTF
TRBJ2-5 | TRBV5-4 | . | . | TGTGCCAGCAGCCCGGGACCCGGGGAGACCCAGTACTTC | CASSPGPGETQYF
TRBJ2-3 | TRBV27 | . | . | TGTGCCAGCAGTTATAACCCGGGCCCACAGGGCACAGATACGCAGTATTTT | CASSYNPGPQGTDTQYF